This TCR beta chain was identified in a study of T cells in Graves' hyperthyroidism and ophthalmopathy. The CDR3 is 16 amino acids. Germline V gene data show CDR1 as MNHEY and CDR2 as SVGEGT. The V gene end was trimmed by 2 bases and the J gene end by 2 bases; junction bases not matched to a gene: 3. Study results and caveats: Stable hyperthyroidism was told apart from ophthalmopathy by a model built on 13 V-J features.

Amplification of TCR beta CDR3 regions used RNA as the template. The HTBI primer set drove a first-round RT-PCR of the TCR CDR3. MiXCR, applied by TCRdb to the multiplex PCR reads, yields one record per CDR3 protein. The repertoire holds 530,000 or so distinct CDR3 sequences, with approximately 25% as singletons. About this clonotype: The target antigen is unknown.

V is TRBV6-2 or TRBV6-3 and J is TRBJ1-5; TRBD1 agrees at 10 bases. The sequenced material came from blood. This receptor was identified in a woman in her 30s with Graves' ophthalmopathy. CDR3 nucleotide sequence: TGTGCCAGCAGTTACGACAGGGGGCCGGGCAATCAGCCCCAGCATTTT. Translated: CASSYDRGPGNQPQHF.